The 6 T cell receptor beta chains in this list originate from one sample, sequenced in a study of cytomegalovirus exposure and HLA in healthy donors. A multiplex PCR was run with 60 Vbeta primers and 13 Jbeta primers. This table comes from immunoSEQ multiplex PCR, and its TCRdb copy is limited to in-frame clones, with some not included. The table records 80,000 to 100,000 clones, about 80% of them present only once. What was sequenced was PBMCs. These receptors all come from a man aged 18 to 29 in good health and CMV-seropositive.

This clone turned up a few times. The chain carries TRBV10-3 and TRBJ1-3, with 7 bases fitting TRBD1. Germline CDR1 is ENHRY and CDR2 is SYGVKD. This CDR3 is 13 amino acids long. V lost 0 bases, J lost 12 bases, and 5 bases stayed unmatched. DNA of the CDR3: TGTGCCATCAGTGAGTCTGTACAGGGGCACATATATTTT. Translated, it gives CAISESVQGHIYF.

The V call is TRBV6-5, the J call TRBJ2-1; weak D call: TRBD1 (5 bases). CDR1 and CDR2 from the germline V gene are MNHEY and SVGAGI. The CDR3 contains 13 residues. The V gene lost 0 bases and the J gene lost 15 bases, with 15 bases spanning the gap. CDR3 in DNA: TGTGCCAGCAGTTACTCGCAGGGTAGGATCCCGTTCTTC. Its protein is CASSYSQGRIPFF.

This clone was recorded a few times. The J gene is TRBJ1-6, the V gene TRBV7-9; D may be TRBD1 (6 bases). CDR3 length equals 16 residues. Trimming left V 6 bases short and J 10 bases short, with 22 bases between. Germline values: CDR1 SEHNR, CDR2 FQNEAQ (reference sequence). The CDR3 DNA follows: TGTGCCAGCAGTGGGGTGCTGGGGGGGCTGGAGTCACCCCTCCACTTT. Protein: CASSGVLGGLESPLHF.

Only one count was recorded for this clone. The chain uses TRBV14 and TRBJ2-5; a possible D gene is TRBD1 (6 bases). The CDR3 contains 14 residues. Trimming pared 0 bases from V and 7 bases from J, leaving 12 bases between. Per the germline V gene, CDR1 is SGHDN and CDR2 is FVKESK. In nucleotides, the CDR3 is TGTGCCAGCAGCCAAGATCAACAGGGAATGACCCAGTACTTC. Protein sequence: CASSQDQQGMTQYF.

The chain links TRBV5-1 to TRBJ2-5; tentatively, D is TRBD1 (5 bases). Germline lookup yields CDR1 SGHRS and CDR2 YFSETQ. The CDR3 is made up of 14 amino acids. V was clipped by 0 bases and J by 6 bases, with 12 bases between them. The chain's CDR3 is CASSLGSGQQTQYF. The CDR3 DNA reads as TGCGCCAGCAGCTTGGGGTCAGGGCAGCAGACCCAGTACTTC.

The chain employs TRBV6-1 and TRBJ2-5; 7 bases are a match to TRBD1. Germline values: CDR1 MNHNS, CDR2 SASEGT. This CDR3 region has 15 residues. Trimming took 6 bases from V and 1 from J; bases not matched to a gene: 8. The CDR3 loop reads CASRSMTGPQETQYF. CDR3 DNA sequence: TGTGCCAGCAGATCGATGACAGGGCCCCAAGAGACCCAGTACTTC.